A selection of T cell receptor beta chains follows, all from one sample in a study of shared clonotypes between healthy human individuals. Generated by immunoSEQ multiplex PCR, the TCRdb table keeps only in-frame clones and is missing some. The table shows 2 million to 2.5 million clones, with around 90% occurring only once. The sample was naive CD4+ T cells from PBMCs. The receptor source for this set is a man younger than 30 in good health. Some clones in this sample may be carry-over from other donors' samples. Each CDR3 is given with its conserved first and last residue. Fields, in order: D gene, V gene, clone size, J gene, CDR3 DNA, CDR3 protein. The D gene is left open where the match is weak. Clone size is not always given. Where it is, it says once, few, many or a class for expanded clones.

D gene: TRBD2
V gene: TRBV9
clone size: -
J gene: TRBJ2-4
CDR3 DNA: TGTGCCAGCAGTCCCGACGGACTAGCGGGGGGGCTGACCAAAAACATTCAGTACTTC
CDR3 protein: CASSPDGLAGGLTKNIQYF

D gene: -
V gene: TRBV12-5
clone size: -
J gene: TRBJ2-1
CDR3 DNA: TGTGCTAGTGGTTTGGTACTGGGCGGACGCAATGAGCAGTTCTTC
CDR3 protein: CASGLVLGGRNEQFF

D gene: TRBD1
V gene: TRBV10-3
clone size: -
J gene: TRBJ1-5
CDR3 DNA: TGTGCCATCAGTGGGACAGGGTCCCTTGACAATCAGCCCCAGCATTTT
CDR3 protein: CAISGTGSLDNQPQHF

D gene: -
V gene: TRBV28
clone size: -
J gene: TRBJ2-3
CDR3 DNA: TGTGCCAGCAGCTTTTCGACAGATACGCAGTATTTT
CDR3 protein: CASSFSTDTQYF

D gene: -
V gene: TRBV6-5
clone size: -
J gene: TRBJ1-2
CDR3 DNA: TGTGCCAGCAGTTACAGGGCCAACTATGGCTACACCTTC
CDR3 protein: CASSYRANYGYTF

D gene: TRBD1
V gene: TRBV19
clone size: -
J gene: TRBJ2-1
CDR3 DNA: TGTGCCAGTAGAACAGGGGGCCGGCCTTGGAATGAGCAGTTCTTC
CDR3 protein: CASRTGGRPWNEQFF

D gene: -
V gene: TRBV7-3
clone size: -
J gene: TRBJ2-3
CDR3 DNA: TGTGCCAGCAGTTGGCCAGGACACCCAAATTTCACAGATACGCAGTATTTT
CDR3 protein: CASSWPGHPNFTDTQYF

D gene: -
V gene: TRBV9
clone size: -
J gene: TRBJ2-1
CDR3 DNA: TGTGCCAGCAGCTCCCGTCGGGAGACTTCCTACAATGAGCAGTTCTTC
CDR3 protein: CASSSRRETSYNEQFF

D gene: -
V gene: TRBV30
clone size: -
J gene: TRBJ2-6
CDR3 DNA: TGTGCCTGGGTGGAAAACTCTGGGGCCAACGTCCTGACTTTC
CDR3 protein: CAWVENSGANVLTF

D gene: -
V gene: TRBV28
clone size: -
J gene: TRBJ2-5
CDR3 DNA: TGTGCCAGCAGTCTCCCCCGGCAAAACCAGTACTTC
CDR3 protein: CASSLPRQNQYF

D gene: TRBD2
V gene: TRBV5-1
clone size: -
J gene: TRBJ2-1
CDR3 DNA: TGCGCCAGCAGCTTTTCGACTAGCGGGAGAAGAGGCTCCTACAATGAGCAGTTCTTC
CDR3 protein: CASSFSTSGRRGSYNEQFF

D gene: TRBD2
V gene: TRBV9
clone size: -
J gene: TRBJ2-1
CDR3 DNA: TGTGCCAGCAGCCCTCCAGCGGGAGTTGAAGTAAATGAGCAGTTCTTC
CDR3 protein: CASSPPAGVEVNEQFF

D gene: -
V gene: TRBV18
clone size: few
J gene: TRBJ1-1
CDR3 DNA: TGTGCCAGCTCAGGGGACATGAACACTGAAGCTTTCTTT
CDR3 protein: CASSGDMNTEAFF

D gene: TRBD1
V gene: TRBV19
clone size: -
J gene: TRBJ1-4
CDR3 DNA: TGTGCCAGTAGTAACAGGGGGCTGGGTGAAAAACTGTTTTTT
CDR3 protein: CASSNRGLGEKLFF

D gene: -
V gene: TRBV7-8
clone size: -
J gene: TRBJ1-2
CDR3 DNA: TGTGCCAGCAGCGCTGCTAGCAGGGCCTACTATGGCTACACCTTC
CDR3 protein: CASSAASRAYYGYTF

D gene: TRBD2
V gene: TRBV7-6
clone size: -
J gene: TRBJ2-3
CDR3 DNA: TGTGCCAGCAGCTTAGAAGGGTGGAGCGGGAGCCGAGATACGCAGTATTTT
CDR3 protein: CASSLEGWSGSRDTQYF

D gene: -
V gene: TRBV28
clone size: -
J gene: TRBJ2-7
CDR3 DNA: TGTGCCAGCAGTCCGCCCCCCCCGCGGTCGGGGCAGTACTTC
CDR3 protein: CASSPPPPRSGQYF

D gene: -
V gene: TRBV7-9
clone size: once
J gene: TRBJ2-5
CDR3 DNA: TGTGCCAGCAGCTTAGGGCACTCCTCCCCTCAAGAGACCCAGTACTTC
CDR3 protein: CASSLGHSSPQETQYF

D gene: TRBD1
V gene: TRBV28
clone size: -
J gene: TRBJ1-1
CDR3 DNA: TGTGCCAGCAGGGGATTGGACAGGCGAGGAGCTTTCTTT
CDR3 protein: CASRGLDRRGAFF

D gene: TRBD1
V gene: TRBV30
clone size: -
J gene: TRBJ2-5
CDR3 DNA: TGTGCCTGGAGTACGGGGACAGGGGTTGAGCAGTACTTC
CDR3 protein: CAWSTGTGVEQYF

D gene: TRBD2
V gene: TRBV5-1
clone size: -
J gene: TRBJ2-1
CDR3 DNA: TGCGCCAGCAGCCCACCCGGGACTAGCGGAGGAGGTAATGAGCAGTTCTTC
CDR3 protein: CASSPPGTSGGGNEQFF

D gene: -
V gene: TRBV27
clone size: -
J gene: TRBJ2-7
CDR3 DNA: TGTGCCAGCAGTTTAATCGTGTCCTACGAGCAGTACTTC
CDR3 protein: CASSLIVSYEQYF

D gene: TRBD1
V gene: TRBV6-6
clone size: -
J gene: TRBJ2-4
CDR3 DNA: TGTGCCAGCAGTGGACAGGGGGAGGACATTCAGTACTTC
CDR3 protein: CASSGQGEDIQYF

D gene: TRBD1
V gene: TRBV30
clone size: -
J gene: TRBJ2-7
CDR3 DNA: TGTGCCTGGACCCGACAGGGGGTTCACGAGCAGTACTTC
CDR3 protein: CAWTRQGVHEQYF

D gene: -
V gene: TRBV5-1
clone size: -
J gene: TRBJ2-3
CDR3 DNA: TGCGCCAGCAGTGGGGGACCCAAGGTGGGAGATACGCAGTATTTT
CDR3 protein: CASSGGPKVGDTQYF

D gene: -
V gene: TRBV15
clone size: -
J gene: TRBJ2-1
CDR3 DNA: TGTGCCACCAGCCCCAGGAGCTCCTACAATGAGCAGTTCTTC
CDR3 protein: CATSPRSSYNEQFF

D gene: TRBD2
V gene: TRBV4-3
clone size: -
J gene: TRBJ2-1
CDR3 DNA: TGCGCCAGCAGCCAAGTGGGAGGGCTAGCGGGAATGAGGTTCTTC
CDR3 protein: CASSQVGGLAGMRFF

D gene: TRBD2
V gene: TRBV18
clone size: -
J gene: TRBJ2-7
CDR3 DNA: TGTGCCAGCTCACCACCTACTAGCGGGAGCAATTACGAGCAGTACTTC
CDR3 protein: CASSPPTSGSNYEQYF

D gene: -
V gene: TRBV7-9
clone size: once
J gene: TRBJ2-7
CDR3 DNA: TGTGCCAGCAGCTTAGGGGTCTCGGACGGGTACGAGCAGTACTTC
CDR3 protein: CASSLGVSDGYEQYF

D gene: TRBD1
V gene: TRBV19
clone size: -
J gene: TRBJ1-2
CDR3 DNA: TGTGCCACTTCACTCGGACAGGGGAAAGGTGGCTACACCTTC
CDR3 protein: CATSLGQGKGGYTF

D gene: -
V gene: TRBV29-1
clone size: -
J gene: TRBJ2-1
CDR3 DNA: TGCAGCGGGAGCTCCTACAATGAGCAGTTCTTC
CDR3 protein: CSGSSYNEQFF

D gene: TRBD1
V gene: TRBV6-1
clone size: -
J gene: TRBJ1-2
CDR3 DNA: TGTGCCAGCACTCTTCAGGGGGGGGCGGTTGGAGGCTACACCTTC
CDR3 protein: CASTLQGGAVGGYTF

D gene: TRBD1
V gene: TRBV5-1
clone size: -
J gene: TRBJ2-2
CDR3 DNA: TGCGCCACCCCCGTTGGGGCAGGGGGCACCGGGGAGCTGTTTTTT
CDR3 protein: CATPVGAGGTGELFF

D gene: -
V gene: TRBV5-1
clone size: -
J gene: TRBJ2-2
CDR3 DNA: TGCGCCAGCAGCTACTACAGGGTCCGTGGGACCGGGGAGCTGTTTTTT
CDR3 protein: CASSYYRVRGTGELFF

D gene: -
V gene: TRBV2
clone size: -
J gene: TRBJ1-4
CDR3 DNA: TGTGCCAGCAGTCTGTGGGTTCCAACTAATGAAAAACTGTTTTTT
CDR3 protein: CASSLWVPTNEKLFF

D gene: -
V gene: TRBV7-3
clone size: -
J gene: TRBJ2-5
CDR3 DNA: TGTGCCAGCAGCTTCTCCCCTCGGGAGACCCAGTACTTC
CDR3 protein: CASSFSPRETQYF

D gene: TRBD1
V gene: TRBV18
clone size: -
J gene: TRBJ1-5
CDR3 DNA: TGTGCCAGCTCACCATTTCGACAGGGCCAGCCCCAGCATTTT
CDR3 protein: CASSPFRQGQPQHF

D gene: -
V gene: TRBV7-3
clone size: -
J gene: TRBJ1-1
CDR3 DNA: TGTGCCAGCAGCGTATCGGAGGGCACTGAAGCTTTCTTT
CDR3 protein: CASSVSEGTEAFF

D gene: -
V gene: TRBV7-7
clone size: -
J gene: TRBJ2-7
CDR3 DNA: TGTGCCAGCAGCCAGGACGGGCACTCCTACGAGCAGTACTTC
CDR3 protein: CASSQDGHSYEQYF

D gene: -
V gene: TRBV30
clone size: -
J gene: TRBJ2-7
CDR3 DNA: TGTGCCTGGAGTGTAACACAGGGACCCTACGAGCAGTACTTC
CDR3 protein: CAWSVTQGPYEQYF

D gene: -
V gene: TRBV4-1
clone size: once
J gene: TRBJ2-7
CDR3 DNA: TGCGCCAGCAGCCAAGACCCTGCGGGGAGCTCCTACGAGCAGTACTTC
CDR3 protein: CASSQDPAGSSYEQYF

D gene: -
V gene: TRBV11-2
clone size: -
J gene: TRBJ1-1
CDR3 DNA: TGTGCCAGCAGCTTAGGACAGTCGAACACTGAAGCTTTCTTT
CDR3 protein: CASSLGQSNTEAFF

D gene: TRBD2
V gene: TRBV30
clone size: -
J gene: TRBJ2-3
CDR3 DNA: TGTGCCTGGAGGGTAGCGGGAGGGGGTGGCACGCAGTATTTT
CDR3 protein: CAWRVAGGGGTQYF

D gene: TRBD1
V gene: TRBV10-1
clone size: -
J gene: TRBJ2-7
CDR3 DNA: TGCGCCAGCCAAGGGACAGGGGGCTCCTACGAGCAGTACTTC
CDR3 protein: CASQGTGGSYEQYF

D gene: -
V gene: TRBV7-8
clone size: -
J gene: TRBJ2-7
CDR3 DNA: TGTGCCAGCAGCTTAGAGGTTGCAGGGCAGCAGTACTTC
CDR3 protein: CASSLEVAGQQYF

D gene: TRBD2
V gene: TRBV15
clone size: -
J gene: TRBJ2-1
CDR3 DNA: TGTGCCACCTCCCTTGGGACTAGCGGGACCCTTCAGGAGCAGTTCTTC
CDR3 protein: CATSLGTSGTLQEQFF

D gene: -
V gene: TRBV5-1
clone size: -
J gene: TRBJ1-3
CDR3 DNA: TGCGCCAGCAGCCGGGGGATGGACGTGACTGGAAACACCATATATTTT
CDR3 protein: CASSRGMDVTGNTIYF

D gene: -
V gene: TRBV27
clone size: -
J gene: TRBJ2-7
CDR3 DNA: TGTGCCAGCAGTTCCCCGGGCCTTAGGTGGGAGCAGTACTTC
CDR3 protein: CASSSPGLRWEQYF

D gene: TRBD1
V gene: TRBV11-3
clone size: -
J gene: TRBJ1-1
CDR3 DNA: TGTGCCAGCAGCTTGCAGGGGGCTCAGGGGGCTTTCTTT
CDR3 protein: CASSLQGAQGAFF

D gene: TRBD2
V gene: TRBV10-3
clone size: -
J gene: TRBJ2-1
CDR3 DNA: TGTGCCATCAGTACTATAGCGGGAGGGCTTAAGGATGAGCAGTTCTTC
CDR3 protein: CAISTIAGGLKDEQFF

D gene: -
V gene: TRBV7-3
clone size: -
J gene: TRBJ2-3
CDR3 DNA: TGTGCCAGCAGAGGTCAACACACAGATACGCAGTATTTT
CDR3 protein: CASRGQHTDTQYF

D gene: -
V gene: TRBV28
clone size: -
J gene: TRBJ2-7
CDR3 DNA: TGTGCCAGCACCCTGCCAGGGCCCTACGAGCAGTACTTC
CDR3 protein: CASTLPGPYEQYF

D gene: -
V gene: TRBV11-2
clone size: -
J gene: TRBJ2-1
CDR3 DNA: TGTGCCAGCAGCTCAGTAGCAGGACTTGGTTCCGAGCAGTTCTTC
CDR3 protein: CASSSVAGLGSEQFF

D gene: -
V gene: TRBV5-4
clone size: once
J gene: TRBJ2-3
CDR3 DNA: TGTGCCAGCAGCCTCGAGGTAGCCACAGATACGCAGTATTTT
CDR3 protein: CASSLEVATDTQYF